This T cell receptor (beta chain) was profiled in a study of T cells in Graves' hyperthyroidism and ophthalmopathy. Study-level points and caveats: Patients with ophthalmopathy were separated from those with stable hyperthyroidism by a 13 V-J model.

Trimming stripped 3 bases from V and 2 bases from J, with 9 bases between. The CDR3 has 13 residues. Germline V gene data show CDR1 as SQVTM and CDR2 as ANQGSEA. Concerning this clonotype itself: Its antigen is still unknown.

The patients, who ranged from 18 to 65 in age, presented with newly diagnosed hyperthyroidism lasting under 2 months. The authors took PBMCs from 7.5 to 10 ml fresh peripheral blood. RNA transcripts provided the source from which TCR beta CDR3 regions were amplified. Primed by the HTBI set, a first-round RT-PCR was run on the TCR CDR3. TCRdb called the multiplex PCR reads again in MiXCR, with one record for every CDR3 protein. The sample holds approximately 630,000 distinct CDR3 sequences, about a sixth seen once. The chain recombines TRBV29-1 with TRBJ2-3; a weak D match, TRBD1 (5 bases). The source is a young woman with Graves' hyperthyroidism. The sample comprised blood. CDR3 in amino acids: CSVDGHNTDTQYF. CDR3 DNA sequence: TGCAGCGTTGATGGACATAACACAGATACGCAGTATTTT.